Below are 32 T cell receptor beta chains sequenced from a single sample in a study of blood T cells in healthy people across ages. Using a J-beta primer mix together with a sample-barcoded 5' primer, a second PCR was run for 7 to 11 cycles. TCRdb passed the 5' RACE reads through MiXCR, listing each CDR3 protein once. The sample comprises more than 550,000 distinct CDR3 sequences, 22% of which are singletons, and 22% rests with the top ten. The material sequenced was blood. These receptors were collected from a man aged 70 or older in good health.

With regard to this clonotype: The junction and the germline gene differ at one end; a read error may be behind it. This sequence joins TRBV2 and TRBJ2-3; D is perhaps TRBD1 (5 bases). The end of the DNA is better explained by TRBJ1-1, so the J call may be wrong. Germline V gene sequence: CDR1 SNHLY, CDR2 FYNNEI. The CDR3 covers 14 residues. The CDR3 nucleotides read TGTGCCACCAGAGGGGTAGTGGCGAACACCGAAGCTTTCTTT. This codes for CATRGVVANTEAFF.

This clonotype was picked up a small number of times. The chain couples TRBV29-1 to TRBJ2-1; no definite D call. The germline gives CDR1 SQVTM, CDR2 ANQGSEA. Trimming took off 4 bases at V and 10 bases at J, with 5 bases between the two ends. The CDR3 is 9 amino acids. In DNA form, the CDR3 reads TGCAGCGTTGGAAAAGAGCAGTTCTTC. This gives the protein CSVGKEQFF.

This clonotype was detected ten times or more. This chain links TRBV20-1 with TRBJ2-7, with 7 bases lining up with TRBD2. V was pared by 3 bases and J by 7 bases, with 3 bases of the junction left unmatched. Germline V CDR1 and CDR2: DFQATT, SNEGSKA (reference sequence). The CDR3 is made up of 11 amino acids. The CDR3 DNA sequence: TGCAGTGCTAGGGGAGGGGTAGAGCAGTACGTC. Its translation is CSARGGVEQYV.

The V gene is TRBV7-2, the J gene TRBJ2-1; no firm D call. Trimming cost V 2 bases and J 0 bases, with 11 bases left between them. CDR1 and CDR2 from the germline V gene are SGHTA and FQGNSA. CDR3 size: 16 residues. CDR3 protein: CASSLSSRSSYNEQFF. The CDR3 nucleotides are TGTGCCAGCAGCTTAAGCTCACGAAGCTCCTACAATGAGCAGTTCTTC.

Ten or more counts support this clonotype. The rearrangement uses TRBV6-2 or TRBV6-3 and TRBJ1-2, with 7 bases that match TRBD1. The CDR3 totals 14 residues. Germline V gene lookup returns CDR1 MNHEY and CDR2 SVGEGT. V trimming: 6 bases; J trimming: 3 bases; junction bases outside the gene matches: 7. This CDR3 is CASREGGTDYGYTF. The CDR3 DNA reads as TGTGCCAGCAGAGAAGGGGGCACGGACTATGGCTACACCTTC.

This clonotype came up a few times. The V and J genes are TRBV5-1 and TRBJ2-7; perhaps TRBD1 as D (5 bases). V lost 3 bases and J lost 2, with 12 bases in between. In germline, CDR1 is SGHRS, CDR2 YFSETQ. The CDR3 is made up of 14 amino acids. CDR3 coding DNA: TGCGCCAGCAGCTATTGGGGCAGCACCTACGAGCAGTACTTC. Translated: CASSYWGSTYEQYF. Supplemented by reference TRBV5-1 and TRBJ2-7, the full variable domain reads KAGVTQTPRYLIKTRGQQVTLSCSPISGHRSVSWYQQTPGQGLQFLFEYFSETQRNKGNFPGRFSGRQFSNSRSEMNVSTLELGDSALYLCASSYWGSTYEQYFGPGTRLTVT.

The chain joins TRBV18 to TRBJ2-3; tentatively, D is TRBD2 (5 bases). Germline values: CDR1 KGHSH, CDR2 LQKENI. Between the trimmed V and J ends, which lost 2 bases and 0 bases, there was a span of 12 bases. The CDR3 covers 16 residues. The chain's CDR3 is CASSPYPSGSTDTQYF. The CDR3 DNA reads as TGTGCCAGCTCACCATACCCCAGCGGAAGCACAGATACGCAGTATTTT. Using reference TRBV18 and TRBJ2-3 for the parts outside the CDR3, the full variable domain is NAGVMQNPRHLVRRRGQEARLRCSPMKGHSHVYWYRQLPEEGLKFMVYLQKENIIDESGMPKERFSAEFPKEGPSILRIQQVVRGDSAAYFCASSPYPSGSTDTQYFGPGTRLTVL.

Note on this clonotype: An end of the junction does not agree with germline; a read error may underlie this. As DNA, the CDR3 is TGTGCCATCAGTGAGTCGAACGACGGACTCTATGGCTGCACCTTC. Translation: CAISESNDGLYGCTF. The genes are TRBV10-3 and TRBJ1-2; D is undetermined. Germline values: CDR1 ENHRY, CDR2 SYGVKD. The CDR3 has 15 residues.

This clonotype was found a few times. CDR3 sequence reads: CSARTSGRTVRTGELFF. The CDR3 DNA reads TGCAGTGCTAGGACTAGCGGGAGGACGGTGAGGACCGGGGAGCTGTTTTTT. The chain is built from TRBV20-1 and TRBJ2-2, with 13 bases identical to TRBD2. The germline gives CDR1 DFQATT, CDR2 SNEGSKA (reference sequence). The CDR3 is 17 amino acids. V was pared by 3 bases and J by 5 bases, with 9 bases of the junction left unmatched.

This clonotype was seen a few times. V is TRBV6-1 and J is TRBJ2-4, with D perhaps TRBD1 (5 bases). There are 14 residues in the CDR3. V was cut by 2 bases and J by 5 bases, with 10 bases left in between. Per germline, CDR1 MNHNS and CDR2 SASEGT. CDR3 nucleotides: TGTGCCAGCAGTGAACAGGACACTGAAAACATTCAGTACTTC. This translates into CASSEQDTENIQYF.

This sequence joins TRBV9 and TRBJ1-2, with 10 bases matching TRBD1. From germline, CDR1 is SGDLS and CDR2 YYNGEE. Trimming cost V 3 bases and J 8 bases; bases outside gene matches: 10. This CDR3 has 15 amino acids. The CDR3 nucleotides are TGTGCCAGCAGCGGAGACAGGGGGCGCCTTTTAGGCTACACCTTC. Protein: CASSGDRGRLLGYTF.

CDR3 bases: TGCAGTGCGCTGCGGTCCACAGATACGCAGTATTTT. Amino acids: CSALRSTDTQYF. J is TRBJ2-3 and V is TRBV20-1; no definite D call. V lost 6 bases to trimming and J lost 2 bases, with 9 bases between them. This CDR3 spans 12 amino acids. CDR1 DFQATT and CDR2 SNEGSKA come from the germline V gene (reference sequence).

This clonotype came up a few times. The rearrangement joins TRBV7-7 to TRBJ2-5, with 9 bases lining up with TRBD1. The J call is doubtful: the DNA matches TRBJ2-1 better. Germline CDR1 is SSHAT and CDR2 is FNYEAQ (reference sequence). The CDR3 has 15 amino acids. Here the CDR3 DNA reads TGTGCCAGCAGCTTAGAACAGGGGGCGTCTTATGAGCAGTTCTTC. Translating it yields CASSLEQGASYEQFF.

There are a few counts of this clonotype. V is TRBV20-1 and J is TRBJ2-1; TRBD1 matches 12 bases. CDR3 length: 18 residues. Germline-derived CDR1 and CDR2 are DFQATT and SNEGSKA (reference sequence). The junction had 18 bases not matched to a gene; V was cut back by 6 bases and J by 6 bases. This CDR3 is CSAPGTGTGGKSGNEQFF. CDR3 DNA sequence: TGCAGTGCCCCGGGCACCGGGACAGGGGGCAAATCGGGCAATGAGCAGTTCTTC.

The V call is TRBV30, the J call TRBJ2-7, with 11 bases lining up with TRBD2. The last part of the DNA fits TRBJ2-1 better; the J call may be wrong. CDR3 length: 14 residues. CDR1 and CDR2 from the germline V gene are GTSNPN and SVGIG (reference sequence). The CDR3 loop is CAWSVQLAGVEQFF. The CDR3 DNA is TGTGCCTGGAGTGTACAACTAGCGGGAGTTGAGCAGTTCTTC.

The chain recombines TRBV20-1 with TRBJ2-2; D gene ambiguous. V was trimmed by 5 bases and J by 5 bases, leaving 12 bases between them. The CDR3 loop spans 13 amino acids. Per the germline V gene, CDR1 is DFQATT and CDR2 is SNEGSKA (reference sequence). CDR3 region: CSASGPLTGELFF. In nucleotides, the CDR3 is TGCAGTGCTTCCGGTCCTTTGACCGGGGAGCTGTTTTTT.

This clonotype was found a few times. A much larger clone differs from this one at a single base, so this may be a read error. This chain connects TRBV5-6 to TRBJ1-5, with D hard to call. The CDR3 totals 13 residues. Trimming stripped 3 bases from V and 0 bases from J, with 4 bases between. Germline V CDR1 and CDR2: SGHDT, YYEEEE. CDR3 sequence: CASSWNSNQPQHF. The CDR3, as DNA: TGTGCCAGCAGCTGGAATAGCAATCAGCCCCAGCATTTT.

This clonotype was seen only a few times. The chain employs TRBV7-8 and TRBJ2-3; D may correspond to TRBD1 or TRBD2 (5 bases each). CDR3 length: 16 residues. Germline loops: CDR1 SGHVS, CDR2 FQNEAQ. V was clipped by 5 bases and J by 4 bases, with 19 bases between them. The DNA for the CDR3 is TGTGCCAGCAGCGGGGCTACACTCGCGCGGGCAGATACGCAGTATTTT. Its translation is CASSGATLARADTQYF. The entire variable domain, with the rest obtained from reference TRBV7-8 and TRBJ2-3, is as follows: GAGVSQSPRYKVAKRGQDVALRCDPISGHVSLFWYQQALGQGPEFLTYFQNEAQLDKSGLPSDRFFAERPEGSVSTLKIQRTQQEDSAVYLCASSGATLARADTQYFGPGTRLTVL.

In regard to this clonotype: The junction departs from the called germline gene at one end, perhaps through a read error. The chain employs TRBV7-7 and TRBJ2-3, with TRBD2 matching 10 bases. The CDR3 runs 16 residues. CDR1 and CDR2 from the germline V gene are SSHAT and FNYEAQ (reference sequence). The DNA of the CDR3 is TGTGCCAGCATCAACGGGAAGCGGGGGGGCACAGATGCGCAGTATTTT. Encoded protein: CASINGKRGGTDAQYF.

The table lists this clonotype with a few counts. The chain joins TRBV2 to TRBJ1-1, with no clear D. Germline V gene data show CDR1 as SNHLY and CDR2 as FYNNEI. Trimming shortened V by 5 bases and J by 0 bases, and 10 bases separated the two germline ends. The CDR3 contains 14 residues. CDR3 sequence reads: CASSQVSVNTEAFF. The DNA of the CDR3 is TGTGCCAGCAGTCAGGTTTCGGTGAACACTGAAGCTTTCTTT.

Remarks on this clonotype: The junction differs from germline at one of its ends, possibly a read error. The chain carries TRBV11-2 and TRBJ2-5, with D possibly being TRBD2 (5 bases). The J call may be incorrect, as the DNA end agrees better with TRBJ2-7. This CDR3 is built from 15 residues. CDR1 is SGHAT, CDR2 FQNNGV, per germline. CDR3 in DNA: TGTGTCAGCAGCTTAGGGTGGAGCGGCCCCTACGAGCAGTACTTC. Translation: CVSSLGWSGPYEQYF.

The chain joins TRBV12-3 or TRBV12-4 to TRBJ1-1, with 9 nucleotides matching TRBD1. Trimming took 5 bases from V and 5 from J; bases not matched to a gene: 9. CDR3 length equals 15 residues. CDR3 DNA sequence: TGTGCCAGCAGTGTAAACAGGGGGCGCGTAACTGAAGCTTTCTTT. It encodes CASSVNRGRVTEAFF.

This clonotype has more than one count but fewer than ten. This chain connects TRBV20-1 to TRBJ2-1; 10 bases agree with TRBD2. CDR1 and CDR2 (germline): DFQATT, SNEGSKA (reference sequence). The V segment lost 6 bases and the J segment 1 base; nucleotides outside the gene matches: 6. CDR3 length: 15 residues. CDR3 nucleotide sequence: TGCAGTGCAAGATTAGCGGGAGGTTCCTACAATGAGCAGTTCTTC. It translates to CSARLAGGSYNEQFF.

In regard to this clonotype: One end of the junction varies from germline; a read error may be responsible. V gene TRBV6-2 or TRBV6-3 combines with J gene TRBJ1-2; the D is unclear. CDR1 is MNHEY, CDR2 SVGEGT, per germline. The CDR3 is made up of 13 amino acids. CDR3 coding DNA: TGTGCCAGCAGACCCGTAGGGAGCTATGGCTACGCCTTC. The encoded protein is CASRPVGSYGYAF.

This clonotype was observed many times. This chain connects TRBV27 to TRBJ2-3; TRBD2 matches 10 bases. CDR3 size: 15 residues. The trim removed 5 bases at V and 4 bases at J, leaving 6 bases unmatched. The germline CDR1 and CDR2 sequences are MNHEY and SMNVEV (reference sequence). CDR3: CASSIAGGRSDTQYF. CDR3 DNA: TGTGCCAGCAGTATAGCGGGGGGTAGGTCAGATACGCAGTATTTT.

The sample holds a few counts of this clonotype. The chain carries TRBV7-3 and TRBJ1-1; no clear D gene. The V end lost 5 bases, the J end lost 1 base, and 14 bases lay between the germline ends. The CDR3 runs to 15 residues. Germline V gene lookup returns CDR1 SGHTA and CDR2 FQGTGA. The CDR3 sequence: CASSQDGVGNTEAFF. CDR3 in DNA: TGTGCCAGCAGCCAGGACGGGGTTGGGAACACTGAAGCTTTCTTT.

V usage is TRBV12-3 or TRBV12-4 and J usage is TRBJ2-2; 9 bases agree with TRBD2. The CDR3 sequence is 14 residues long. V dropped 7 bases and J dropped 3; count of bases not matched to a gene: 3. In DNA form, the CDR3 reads TGTGCCAGCACCCAGCGGGGGGACACCGGGGAGCTGTTTTTT. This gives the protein CASTQRGDTGELFF.

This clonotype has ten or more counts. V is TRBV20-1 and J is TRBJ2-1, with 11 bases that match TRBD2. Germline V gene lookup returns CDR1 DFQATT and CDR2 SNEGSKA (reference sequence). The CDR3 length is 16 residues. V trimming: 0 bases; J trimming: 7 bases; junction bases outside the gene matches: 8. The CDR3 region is CSARDMSTSGRNEQFF. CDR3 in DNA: TGCAGTGCTAGAGATATGAGTACTAGCGGGAGAAATGAGCAGTTCTTC.

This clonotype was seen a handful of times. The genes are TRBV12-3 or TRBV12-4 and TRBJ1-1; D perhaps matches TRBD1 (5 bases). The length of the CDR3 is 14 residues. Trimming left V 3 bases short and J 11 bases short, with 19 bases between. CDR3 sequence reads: CASSFLGAGEYAFF. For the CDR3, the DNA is TGTGCCAGCAGTTTTCTCGGGGCAGGAGAATACGCTTTCTTT.

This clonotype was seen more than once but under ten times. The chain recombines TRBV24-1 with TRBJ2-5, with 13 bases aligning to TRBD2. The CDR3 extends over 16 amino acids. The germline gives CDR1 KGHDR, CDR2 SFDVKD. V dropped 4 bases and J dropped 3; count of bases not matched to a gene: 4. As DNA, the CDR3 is TGTGCCACCAGTGAGGCCGGGACTAGCGGGGAAGAGACCCAGTACTTC. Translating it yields CATSEAGTSGEETQYF.

CDR3 DNA sequence: TGCGCCAGCAGCTTGGACGTGGACAGGGGGCGAAAGGAACTGTTTTTT. This encodes CASSLDVDRGRKELFF. The chain links TRBV5-1 to TRBJ1-4, with 11 bases matching TRBD1. The trim removed 0 bases at V and 12 bases at J, leaving 10 bases unmatched. Germline V CDR1 and CDR2: SGHRS, YFSETQ. CDR3 length equals 16 residues.

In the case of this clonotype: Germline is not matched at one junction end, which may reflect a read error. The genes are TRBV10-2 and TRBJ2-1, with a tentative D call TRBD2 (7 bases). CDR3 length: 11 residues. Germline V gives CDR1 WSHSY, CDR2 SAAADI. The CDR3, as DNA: TGCGCCAGCAGGAGCGGGGCCCAGGGGTACTTC. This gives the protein CASRSGAQGYF.